This T cell receptor beta chain appears in the sequencing data of a study of T cell changes during pregnancy in multiple sclerosis. Here immunoSEQ multiplex PCR was the method, and the copy in TCRdb shows in-frame clones only, minus some. In the table there are about 70,000 clones, approximately 90% of which are singletons. The sequence derives from a female donor in good health, enrolled as a control in a pregnancy study. The source material was peripheral blood, sampled in the second trimester of pregnancy.

The CDR3, as DNA: TGTGCCAGTACTAGCGGGGGGTACTACGAGCAGTACTTC. Translated: CASTSGGYYEQYF. This chain joins TRBV6-6 and TRBJ2-7, with TRBD2 matching over 12 bases. The CDR3 sequence is 13 residues long. The germline gives CDR1 MNHNY, CDR2 SVGAGI (reference sequence). V dropped 9 bases and J dropped 3; count of bases not matched to a gene: 3.